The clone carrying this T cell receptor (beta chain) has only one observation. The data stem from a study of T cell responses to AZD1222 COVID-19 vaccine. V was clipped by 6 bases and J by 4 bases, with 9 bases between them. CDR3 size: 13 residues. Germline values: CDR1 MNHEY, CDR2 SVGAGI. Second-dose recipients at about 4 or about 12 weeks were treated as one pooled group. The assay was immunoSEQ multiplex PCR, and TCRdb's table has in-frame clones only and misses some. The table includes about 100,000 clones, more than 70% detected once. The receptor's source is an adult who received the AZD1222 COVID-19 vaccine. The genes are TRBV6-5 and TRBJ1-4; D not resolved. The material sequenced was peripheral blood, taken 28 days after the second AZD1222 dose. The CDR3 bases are TGTGCCAGCAGAAGGGCTAATAATGAAAAACTGTTTTTT. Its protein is CASRRANNEKLFF.